What follows are 14 T cell receptor beta chains derived from one specimen sequenced in a study of patients and donors after allogeneic stem cell transplantation. Each CDR3 protein is one row after TCRdb ran MiXCR on the RT-PCR reads. The repertoire has a few hundred thousand distinct CDR3 sequences, about 37% of them found once; the top ten carry roughly 11%. The sample consisted of blood, either unsorted or a sorted T cell fraction (not recorded which). The source of these receptors is a human donor who was either an allogeneic HSCT recipient or a stem cell or donor lymphocyte infusion donor (not recorded which). It is not recorded whose cells these are; they may come from a transplant donor.

This chain joins TRBV20-1 and TRBJ1-6; D is uncertain. CDR1 is DFQATT and CDR2 is SNEGSKA in the germline V gene (reference sequence). The CDR3 consists of 14 residues. V shed 5 bases and J shed 14 bases, with 22 bases lying between them. DNA of the CDR3: TGCAGTGCTGCCCCCGGGCTCCGCTTAGGGACCCTCCACTTT. It encodes CSAAPGLRLGTLHF.

This clonotype has just a few counts. The V and J genes are TRBV5-1 and TRBJ1-5; TRBD1 agrees at 8 bases. V trimming: 7 bases; J trimming: 0 bases; junction bases outside the gene matches: 12. Germline assignment: CDR1 SGHRS and CDR2 YFSETQ. This CDR3 is 17 amino acids long. This CDR3 is CASRPGQDANSNQPQHF. The CDR3, as DNA: TGCGCCAGCCGACCGGGACAGGATGCTAATAGCAATCAGCCCCAGCATTTT.

This clonotype was found many times. The chain joins TRBV5-8 to TRBJ2-1, with D unresolved. CDR1 and CDR2 (germline): SGHTS, YDEGEE. This CDR3 comprises 14 residues. Deletions cut 0 bases from V and 0 bases from J, with 4 bases between. The DNA for the CDR3 is TGTGCCAGCAGCTTGGACAGCTCCTACAATGAGCAGTTCTTC. This translates into CASSLDSSYNEQFF.

The V and J genes are TRBV5-1 and TRBJ1-4; TRBD1 matches at 9 bases. The germline V gene has CDR1 SGHRS and CDR2 YFSETQ. The CDR3 length is 14 residues. Trimming took 4 bases from V and 5 from J; bases not matched to a gene: 3. In DNA form, the CDR3 reads TGCGCCAGCAGCGACGACAGGGGGAATGAAAAACTGTTTTTT. Protein product: CASSDDRGNEKLFF.

This clonotype was found a few times. The CDR3: CSATDNTEAFF. The CDR3 DNA reads as TGCAGTGCCACCGATAACACTGAAGCTTTCTTT. V is TRBV20-1 and J is TRBJ1-1; D is undetermined. Trimming pared 6 bases from V and 2 bases from J, leaving 7 bases between. The CDR3 totals 11 residues. Germline V gene data show CDR1 as DFQATT and CDR2 as SNEGSKA (reference sequence).

The rearrangement links TRBV5-6 to TRBJ1-2; D perhaps matches TRBD1 (5 bases). The germline CDR1 and CDR2 sequences are SGHDT and YYEEEE. The germline V and J ends were trimmed by 0 bases and 7 bases, with 7 bases remaining between them. The CDR3 sequence is 12 residues long. The CDR3 loop reads CASSLGDSGYTF. In nucleotides, the CDR3 is TGTGCCAGCAGCTTGGGCGACAGTGGCTACACCTTC.

Here the CDR3 DNA reads TGTGCCAGCAGCGTTGGGACAGGTAATGAAAAACTGTTTTTT. Amino acid sequence: CASSVGTGNEKLFF. V gene TRBV9 combines with J gene TRBJ1-4, with 8 bases lining up with TRBD1. This CDR3 has 14 residues. The J segment lost 4 bases and the V segment lost 2 bases, leaving 1 base of the junction unmatched. The V gene's germline CDR1 is SGDLS and CDR2 YYNGEE.

The chain combines TRBV12-3 or TRBV12-4 with TRBJ2-5, with D uncertain. This CDR3 has 13 amino acids. Trimming removed 3 bases at V and 4 bases at J, with 9 bases between. The CDR3 DNA reads as TGTGCCAGCAGTTTTGGGCAGCCAGAGACCCAGTACTTC. Residues: CASSFGQPETQYF.

The chain uses TRBV3-2 and TRBJ1-5. TRBV3-2 is deemed a pseudogene. This CDR3 contains 15 residues. CDR3 nucleotides: TGTGCCAGCAGCCGAGGACTTGGGGCGTATCAGCCCCAGCATTTT. This codes for CASSRGLGAYQPQHF.

The rearrangement links TRBV10-3 to TRBJ2-3; D might be TRBD1 or TRBD2, each matching 5 bases. This CDR3 is built from 15 residues. V was clipped by 4 bases and J by 1 base, with 12 bases between them. Germline assignment: CDR1 ENHRY and CDR2 SYGVKD. The CDR3 DNA follows: TGTGCCATCAGTGCAGTAGGGGACGGCACAGATACGCAGTATTTT. Residues: CAISAVGDGTDTQYF.

The chain links TRBV28 to TRBJ2-7; weak D call: TRBD1 (5 bases). The V end lost 9 bases, the J end lost 3 bases, and 9 bases lay between the germline ends. The CDR3 is 11 amino acids. Germline CDR1 is MDHEN and CDR2 is SYDVKM. The CDR3 DNA reads TGTGCCAGTAGACAGTTCTACGAGCAGTACTTC. Translated, it gives CASRQFYEQYF.

V gene TRBV10-3 combines with J gene TRBJ2-7; TRBD1 is a possible D gene (6 bases). The V end lost 2 bases, the J end lost 5 bases, and 13 bases lay between the germline ends. The CDR3 is made up of 14 amino acids. Germline loops: CDR1 ENHRY, CDR2 SYGVKD. The CDR3 coding sequence is TGTGCCATCAGTGAGCGGGACATAACGGACGAGCAGTACTTC. This encodes CAISERDITDEQYF.

This clonotype has only a few counts. The chain recombines TRBV4-1 with TRBJ1-2; D call uncertain. This CDR3 comprises 14 residues. Trimming removed 0 bases from V and 8 bases from J, with 13 bases in between. Looked up from germline, CDR1 is MGHRA and CDR2 is YSYEKL. In DNA, the CDR3 is TGCGCCAGCAGCCAAGATCTCGGGGTTAGAGGCTACACCTTC. Protein: CASSQDLGVRGYTF.

The chain links TRBV3-1 to TRBJ1-3, with D unresolved. The germline V gene encodes CDR1 LGHDT and CDR2 YNNKEL (reference sequence). Trimming pared 5 bases from V and 0 bases from J, leaving 5 bases between. The CDR3 covers 13 residues. The CDR3 spells CASSMSSGNTIYF. The CDR3 nucleotides read TGTGCCAGCAGCATGAGCTCTGGAAACACCATATATTTT.